This T cell receptor beta chain was captured in a study of control samples from healthy donors and cancer patients. Assay used: immunoSEQ multiplex PCR; TCRdb lists only in-frame clones, some missing. The sample yields about 55,000 clones, 85% to 95% seen once. The clonotype was recovered from a man under 40 in good health. Source material: blood.

The CDR3 DNA sequence: TGTGCCAGCTCCGATTGGGGCGCAGATGAAGCTTTCTTT. The encoded protein is CASSDWGADEAFF. The chain carries TRBV5-4 and TRBJ1-1; possibly TRBD1 for D (5 bases). This CDR3 has 13 residues. CDR1 and CDR2 (germline): SGHNT, YYREEE (reference sequence). The V end was cut by 7 bases, the J end by 7 bases, with 17 bases between. Variable domain in full (rest from reference TRBV5-4 and TRBJ1-1): ETGVTQSPTHLIKTRGQQVTLRCSSQSGHNTVSWYQQALGQGPQFIFQYYREEENGRGNFPPRFSGLQFPNYSSELNVNALELDDSALYLCASSDWGADEAFFGQGTRLTVV.